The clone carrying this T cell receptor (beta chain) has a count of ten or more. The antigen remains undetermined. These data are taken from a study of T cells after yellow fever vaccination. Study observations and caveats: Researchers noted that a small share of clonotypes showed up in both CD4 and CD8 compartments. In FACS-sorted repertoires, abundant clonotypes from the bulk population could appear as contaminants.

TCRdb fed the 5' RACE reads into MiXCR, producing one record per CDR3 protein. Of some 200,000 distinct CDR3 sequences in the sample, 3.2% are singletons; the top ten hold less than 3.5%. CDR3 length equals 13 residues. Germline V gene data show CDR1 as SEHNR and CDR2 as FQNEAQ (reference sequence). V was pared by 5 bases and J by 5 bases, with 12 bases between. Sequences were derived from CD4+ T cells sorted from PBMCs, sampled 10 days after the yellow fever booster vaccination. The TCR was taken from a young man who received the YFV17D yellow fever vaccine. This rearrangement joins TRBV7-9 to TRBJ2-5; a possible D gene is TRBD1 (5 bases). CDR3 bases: TGTGCCAGCAGCCAAAGACAGAGGGAGACCCAGTACTTC. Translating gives CASSQRQRETQYF.